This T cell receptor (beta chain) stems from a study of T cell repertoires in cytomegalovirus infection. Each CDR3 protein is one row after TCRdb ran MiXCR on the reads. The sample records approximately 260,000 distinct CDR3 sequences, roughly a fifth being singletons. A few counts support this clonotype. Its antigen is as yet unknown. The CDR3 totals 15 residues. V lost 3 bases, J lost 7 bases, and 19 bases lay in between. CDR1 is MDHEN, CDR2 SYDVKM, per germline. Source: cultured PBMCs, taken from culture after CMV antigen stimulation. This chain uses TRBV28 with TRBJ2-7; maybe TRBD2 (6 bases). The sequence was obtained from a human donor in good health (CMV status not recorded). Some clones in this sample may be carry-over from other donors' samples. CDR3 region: CASSLLDPFGGEQYF. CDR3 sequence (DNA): TGTGCCAGCAGTTTGCTCGACCCGTTTGGGGGGGAGCAGTACTTC. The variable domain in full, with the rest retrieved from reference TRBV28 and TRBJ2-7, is DVKVTQSSRYLVKRTGEKVFLECVQDMDHENMFWYRQDPGLGLRLIYFSYDVKMKEKGDIPEGYSVSREKKERFSLILESASTNQTSMYLCASSLLDPFGGEQYFGPGTRLTVT.